A single sample is the source of the 20 T cell receptor beta chains below, sequenced in a study of CD8 T cells in Susac syndrome. A quantity of about 0.5 to 1 ug RNA underwent reverse transcription using random hexamers. MiXCR was run by TCRdb on the immunoSEQ multiplex PCR reads, yielding one entry per CDR3 protein. The table lists roughly 120,000 distinct CDR3 sequences, 85% to 95% of them singletons, with around 0.3% in the top ten. Sequencing was performed on CD8+ T cells from PBMCs. The receptors were gathered from a human donor with multiple sclerosis.

V usage is TRBV20-1 and J usage is TRBJ1-5, with D possibly TRBD1 on 6 matching bases. Germline CDR1 is DFQATT and CDR2 is SNEGSKA (reference sequence). V lost 1 base and J lost 9, with 13 bases in between. The CDR3 spans 13 residues. CDR3 DNA sequence: TGCAGTGCTAGAGGGACAGAGAAGCGGCCCCAGCATTTT. Translation gives CSARGTEKRPQHF.

The chain has TRBV29-1 and TRBJ1-3; D uncertain. Germline V CDR1 and CDR2: SQVTM, ANQGSEA. Trimming took off 2 bases at V and 4 bases at J, with 3 bases between the two ends. This CDR3 is built from 11 residues. The CDR3 coding sequence is TGCAGCGTTGAACAGGGAAACACCATATATTTT. Translated, it gives CSVEQGNTIYF. Full variable domain (rest looked up from reference TRBV29-1 and TRBJ1-3): SAVISQKPSRDICQRGTSLTIQCQVDSQVTMMFWYRQQPGQSLTLIATANQGSEATYESGFVIDKFPISRPNLTFSTLTVSNMSPEDSSIYLCSVEQGNTIYFGEGSWLTVV.

V usage is TRBV5-1 and J usage is TRBJ2-1; TRBD1 agrees at 8 bases. V dropped 8 bases and J dropped 6; count of bases not matched to a gene: 7. CDR1 is SGHRS, CDR2 YFSETQ, per germline. CDR3 size: 13 residues. CDR3 protein: CASSGGMGNEQFF. The CDR3 DNA reads as TGCGCCAGTTCAGGGGGCATGGGCAATGAGCAGTTCTTC.

DNA of the CDR3: TGTGCCACAGGACTAGCGGTCGAGCAGTACTTC. Its protein product is CATGLAVEQYF. The chain uses TRBV6-6 and TRBJ2-7; 10 bases are a match to TRBD2. The germline V gene encodes CDR1 MNHNY and CDR2 SVGAGI (reference sequence). V was pared by 10 bases and J by 6 bases, with 3 bases of the junction left unmatched. The CDR3 extends over 11 amino acids.

The genes are TRBV6-1 and TRBJ2-1; D is uncertain. The length of the CDR3 is 14 residues. The germline CDR1 and CDR2 sequences are MNHNS and SASEGT. The ends were cut back, 3 bases at V and 3 bases at J, with 9 bases in the middle. The CDR3 nucleotides are TGTGCCAGCAGTGACTACGACCTCTACAATGAGCAGTTCTTC. Translation gives CASSDYDLYNEQFF.

This chain uses TRBV24-1 with TRBJ2-2; 9 bases line up with TRBD2. V was pared by 2 bases and J by 2 bases, with 14 bases of the junction left unmatched. The CDR3 spans 20 residues. The V gene's germline CDR1 is KGHDR and CDR2 SFDVKD. The DNA of the CDR3 is TGTGCCACCAGTGATTGGGGGACTAGCCCGACCATAATTAACACCGGGGAGCTGTTTTTT. Protein sequence: CATSDWGTSPTIINTGELFF.

This chain joins TRBV20-1 and TRBJ2-1, with 10 positions matching TRBD1. The ends lost 3 bases at V and 0 bases at J; junction bases unmatched: 8. Germline V gives CDR1 DFQATT, CDR2 SNEGSKA (reference sequence). This CDR3 has 17 amino acids. In nucleotides, the CDR3 is TGCAGTGCTAGGACAGGGGGCGACAAGAGCTCCTACAATGAGCAGTTCTTC. It codes for CSARTGGDKSSYNEQFF.

The rearrangement uses TRBV7-3 and TRBJ2-3; TRBD2 matches at 9 bases. CDR1 and CDR2 (germline): SGHTA, FQGTGA. The CDR3 has 16 residues. With 5 bases clipped from V and 6 bases from J, the junction kept 12 bases outside the gene matches. CDR3 protein: CASSPKGLAGSDTQYF. CDR3 nucleotides: TGTGCCAGCAGCCCAAAGGGGCTAGCGGGAAGTGATACGCAGTATTTT.

The rearrangement joins TRBV7-3 to TRBJ2-1; 9 positions match TRBD2. Per germline, CDR1 SGHTA and CDR2 FQGTGA. The CDR3 spans 18 residues. Unmatched junction bases numbered 15, after V lost 0 bases and J lost 9 bases. CDR3 DNA sequence: TGTGCCAGCAGCTTAACGACGGGAATAGCGGGAGAAGATGGTGAGCAGTTCTTC. It yields the protein CASSLTTGIAGEDGEQFF.

This clonotype was recorded only once. The chain carries TRBV6-5 and TRBJ2-5; D is unresolved. The germline gives CDR1 MNHEY, CDR2 SVGAGI. Trimming shortened V by 6 bases and J by 2 bases, and 13 bases separated the two germline ends. The CDR3 runs to 14 residues. The CDR3 DNA follows: TGTGCCAGCAGCCCCTGGGCCGGACAAGAGACCCAGTACTTC. As protein: CASSPWAGQETQYF.

Written as DNA, the CDR3 is TGTGCCAGCAGTTTATTCGACAGAAACACTGAAGCTTTCTTT. Its protein product is CASSLFDRNTEAFF. V and J are TRBV27 and TRBJ1-1; D possibly corresponds to TRBD1 (5 bases). Per germline, CDR1 MNHEY and CDR2 SMNVEV (reference sequence). The V end was cut by 1 base, the J end by 2 bases, with 8 bases between. The CDR3 consists of 14 residues.

This rearrangement joins TRBV5-6 to TRBJ2-7, with a tentative D call TRBD1 (6 bases). The CDR3 is 13 residues long. The V end was cut by 1 base, the J end by 7 bases, with 12 bases between. Per the germline V gene, CDR1 is SGHDT and CDR2 is YYEEEE. The CDR3 protein is CASSLSTGGEQYV. DNA of the CDR3: TGTGCCAGCAGCTTGTCGACAGGCGGGGAGCAGTACGTC.

This sequence joins TRBV6-1 and TRBJ2-1, with 11 bases fitting TRBD2. V dropped 8 bases and J dropped 12; count of bases not matched to a gene: 15. The CDR3 totals 15 residues. Germline CDR1 is MNHNS and CDR2 is SASEGT. This CDR3 is CASSASSGRPPRQFF. The CDR3 region has the DNA TGTGCCAGCTCCGCTTCTAGCGGGAGGCCGCCGCGGCAGTTCTTC.

The chain joins TRBV7-2 to TRBJ2-3; perhaps TRBD2 as D (6 bases). Trimming left V 1 base short and J 4 bases short, with 15 bases between. Germline V gene lookup returns CDR1 SGHTA and CDR2 FQGNSA. The CDR3 is 16 residues long. The DNA of the CDR3 is TGTGCCAGCAGCTTAGATTTCAGGGAGGTGCCAGATACGCAGTATTTT. Its protein is CASSLDFREVPDTQYF.

This clonotype came up once. The rearrangement uses TRBV5-4 and TRBJ2-7, with TRBD1 matching 7 bases. The CDR3 has 15 amino acids. V shed 5 bases, J shed 2 bases, and the junction held 10 bases outside the gene matches. Germline-derived CDR1 and CDR2 are SGHNT and YYREEE (reference sequence). The chain's CDR3 is CASRPGTASTYEQYF. DNA for the CDR3: TGTGCCAGCAGGCCCGGGACAGCGTCGACCTACGAGCAGTACTTC.

J is TRBJ2-1 and V is TRBV6-2 or TRBV6-3; TRBD2 matches 12 bases. Per the germline V gene, CDR1 is MNHEY and CDR2 is SVGEGT. J gave up 5 bases and V 5 bases, and 4 bases lay outside the gene matches. The CDR3 runs to 15 residues. CDR3 bases: TGTGCCAGCAGTGGATGGACTAGCGGGGACAATGAGCAGTTCTTC. This encodes CASSGWTSGDNEQFF.

This clonotype was detected once. The CDR3 spells CATSDLPWTSGETGELFF. CDR3 nucleotides: TGTGCCACCAGTGATTTGCCCTGGACTAGTGGTGAGACCGGGGAGCTGTTTTTT. This chain connects TRBV24-1 to TRBJ2-2; 7 bases line up with TRBD2. The CDR3 is made up of 18 amino acids. Germline V CDR1 and CDR2: KGHDR, SFDVKD. Trimming at V came to 0 bases and at J to 5 bases, leaving 11 bases not matched to a gene.

The table lists this clonotype with a count of one. The chain combines TRBV14 with TRBJ2-4; a possible D gene is TRBD2 (6 bases). The germline gives CDR1 SGHDN, CDR2 FVKESK. V lost 0 bases, J lost 16 bases, and 19 bases lay in between. CDR3 length: 14 residues. CDR3 in amino acids: CASSQESGARDIYF. As DNA, the CDR3 is TGTGCCAGCAGCCAAGAGTCGGGAGCCCGAGACATCTACTTC.

V is TRBV5-6 and J is TRBJ2-1, with TRBD1 identical over 10 bases. Germline V lookup: CDR1 SGHDT, CDR2 YYEEEE. Trimming took 4 bases from V and 4 from J; bases not matched to a gene: 8. The CDR3 has 16 amino acids. The CDR3 sequence: CASSPLRDRGYNEQFF. The CDR3 DNA reads TGTGCCAGCAGCCCGTTGAGGGACAGGGGATACAATGAGCAGTTCTTC. The whole variable domain, filled in from reference TRBV5-6 and TRBJ2-1, reads DAGVTQSPTHLIKTRGQQVTLRCSPKSGHDTVSWYQQALGQGPQFIFQYYEEEERQRGNFPDRFSGHQFPNYSSELNVNALLLGDSALYLCASSPLRDRGYNEQFFGPGTRLTVL.

V and J are TRBV6-6 and TRBJ2-1; 8 nucleotides agree with TRBD2. This CDR3 region has 15 residues. The germline CDR1 and CDR2 sequences are MNHNY and SVGAGI (reference sequence). After removal of 6 bases from V and 8 bases from J, the junction contained 12 bases not matched to a gene. The CDR3 protein is CASSLRGGVFYEQFF. The DNA of the CDR3 is TGTGCCAGCAGCTTACGGGGGGGCGTATTTTATGAGCAGTTCTTC.